Sequencing of this T cell receptor (beta chain) was carried out in a study of PD-L1 blockade in urothelial cancer. Study at large: At 3 weeks (second dose) and 6 weeks after starting treatment, blood was analyzed. T cells numbered a median of about 150,000 in the blood samples.

The sample's time point: peripheral blood 6 weeks after treatment start. Patient sample counts ranged from 1 to 8, pretreatment and on-treatment. Overall study findings and caveats: Better survival was forecast by a pretreatment blood TCR clonality below the median.

V lost 7 bases to trimming and J lost 3 bases, with 10 bases between them. Germline CDR1 and CDR2: SQVTM and ANQGSEA. This CDR3 spans 11 amino acids. Profiled with immunoSEQ multiplex PCR; TCRdb holds only in-frame clones, not every one. Of 100,000 to 150,000 clones in the sample, roughly 82% are singletons; the top ten hold 2.4%. This clone was counted a few times. Its antigen is undetermined. The input for sequencing was PBMCs, taken around atezolizumab (anti-PD-L1) treatment. The chain links TRBV29-1 to TRBJ2-7; a weak D match, TRBD2 (5 bases). This clonotype originated in a man aged 50 to 60 with urothelial cancer. Here the CDR3 reads CSGRTGYEQYF. The CDR3 DNA follows: TGCAGCGGCAGGACTGGCTACGAGCAGTACTTC.